This passage covers 14 T cell receptor beta chains from one sample sequenced in a study of CD8 T cells in Susac syndrome. RNA, at about 0.5 to 1 ug, was reverse transcribed with random hexamers. TCRdb called the immunoSEQ multiplex PCR reads again in MiXCR, with one record for every CDR3 protein. The repertoire holds about 140,000 distinct CDR3 sequences, almost 96% seen once, with 0.065% to 0.095% in the top ten. Sequencing was performed on CD4+ T cells from PBMCs. These receptors were taken from a human donor with Susac syndrome.

The gene calls are TRBV5-1 and TRBJ2-5, with 9 bases that match TRBD1. V dropped 4 bases and J dropped 5; count of bases not matched to a gene: 9. Germline V gene sequence: CDR1 SGHRS, CDR2 YFSETQ. This CDR3 is 15 amino acids long. CDR3 amino acids: CASSLRTGEGETQYF. The CDR3 DNA reads as TGCGCCAGCAGCCTGCGGACAGGGGAAGGGGAGACCCAGTACTTC.

V is TRBV20-1 and J is TRBJ1-2; a weak D match, TRBD1 (5 bases). Germline assignment: CDR1 DFQATT and CDR2 SNEGSKA (reference sequence). The CDR3 extends over 14 amino acids. V lost 3 bases and J lost 1, with 12 bases in between. CDR3 sequence: CSARVAGRNYGYTF. The CDR3 coding sequence is TGCAGTGCTAGGGTGGCAGGGCGTAACTATGGCTACACCTTC.

The rearrangement uses TRBV28 and TRBJ2-7, with 8 bases that match TRBD1. The CDR3 spans 15 residues. The V segment lost 2 bases and the J segment 11 bases; nucleotides outside the gene matches: 14. CDR1 MDHEN and CDR2 SYDVKM come from the germline V gene. Written as DNA, the CDR3 is TGTGCCAGCAGTTTAGAAGGACAGGGACCCTATCGGGAGTACTTC. It translates to CASSLEGQGPYREYF.

The V call is TRBV19, the J call TRBJ1-6; the D gene is possibly TRBD1 (5 bases). V was shortened by 9 bases and J by 7 bases, with 16 bases between the two germline ends. Germline V gene lookup returns CDR1 LNHDA and CDR2 SQIVND (reference sequence). The CDR3 is 14 residues long. As DNA, the CDR3 is TGTGCCAGCAGCCCAGGGTTGGACAATTCACCCCTCCACTTT. Encoded protein: CASSPGLDNSPLHF.

The gene calls are TRBV4-1 and TRBJ2-1; D is unclear. In germline, CDR1 is MGHRA, CDR2 YSYEKL. V was trimmed by 7 bases and J by 9 bases, leaving 16 bases between them. The CDR3 length is 13 residues. The CDR3 sequence is CASTRTQRGEQFF. For the CDR3, the DNA is TGCGCCAGCACACGGACCCAACGAGGTGAGCAGTTCTTC.

This clonotype was seen once. The chain is built from TRBV20-1 and TRBJ2-2, with 12 bases lining up with TRBD2. Germline-derived CDR1 and CDR2 are DFQATT and SNEGSKA (reference sequence). This CDR3 contains 15 residues. V shed 5 bases, J shed 4 bases, and the junction held 5 bases outside the gene matches. The CDR3 here is CSAVLAGGGTGELFF. CDR3 in DNA: TGCAGTGCTGTACTAGCGGGGGGAGGCACCGGGGAGCTGTTTTTT.

J is TRBJ1-4 and V is TRBV4-2; D possibly corresponds to TRBD1 (6 bases). V dropped 5 bases and J dropped 5 bases, with 15 bases sitting between them. The CDR3 covers 15 residues. Germline-derived CDR1 and CDR2 are LGHNA and YNFKEQ. This CDR3 is CASSSRQDLNEKLFF. The CDR3 DNA reads as TGTGCCAGCAGCTCCAGACAGGATTTAAATGAAAAACTGTTTTTT.

The chain links TRBV12-3 or TRBV12-4 to TRBJ1-6; unclear D gene. The CDR3 consists of 14 residues. V was shortened by 5 bases and J by 7 bases, with 12 bases between the two germline ends. CDR3 sequence reads: CASSPREGNSPLHF. The CDR3 coding sequence is TGTGCCAGCAGTCCCCGGGAAGGGAATTCACCCCTCCACTTT.

The CDR3 loop reads CASSSLTGPYGYTF. The CDR3 nucleotides read TGTGCCAGCAGCTCACTTACAGGGCCCTATGGCTACACCTTC. The chain recombines TRBV7-9 with TRBJ1-2; possibly TRBD1 for D (6 bases). The CDR3 totals 14 residues. The germline V and J ends were trimmed by 4 bases and 4 bases, with 13 bases remaining between them. Germline V CDR1 and CDR2: SEHNR, FQNEAQ (reference sequence).

This chain links TRBV15 with TRBJ2-3; D is perhaps TRBD1 (5 bases). The CDR3 has 13 residues. The V and J ends lost 5 bases and 7 bases respectively, with 13 bases between them. Germline loops: CDR1 LNHNV, CDR2 YYDKDF (reference sequence). CDR3 coding DNA: TGTGCCACCAGCGGTCACCAGGGCAATACGCAGTATTTT. Translated, it gives CATSGHQGNTQYF.

The V call is TRBV4-2, the J call TRBJ2-2; D may be TRBD1 (5 bases). The CDR3 is 12 residues long. Germline-derived CDR1 and CDR2 are LGHNA and YNFKEQ. V was pared by 3 bases and J by 7 bases, with 6 bases between. CDR3 protein: CASSQTDGELFF. CDR3 in DNA: TGTGCCAGCAGCCAGACAGACGGGGAGCTGTTTTTT.

The chain links TRBV29-1 to TRBJ2-3; D not resolved. The CDR3 is made up of 11 amino acids. Germline CDR1 SQVTM, CDR2 ANQGSEA. With 1 base removed from V and 7 bases from J, the gap between germline ends came to 6 bases. The CDR3 DNA is TGCAGCGTTGAAGTATACAATACGCAGTATTTT. Its translation is CSVEVYNTQYF.

The V call is TRBV5-6, the J call TRBJ1-1; D uncertain. Germline V CDR1 and CDR2: SGHDT, YYEEEE. The CDR3 is made up of 15 amino acids. The V end lost 4 bases, the J end lost 1 base, and 14 bases lay between the germline ends. DNA for the CDR3: TGTGCCAGCAGCCCCTCGCCACTAGCGAACACTGAAGCTTTCTTT. It translates to CASSPSPLANTEAFF.

V gene TRBV27 combines with J gene TRBJ2-1, with TRBD2 matching over 12 bases. With the DNA end fitting TRBJ2-7 better, the J assignment may be wrong. The germline V gene encodes CDR1 MNHEY and CDR2 SMNVEV (reference sequence). This CDR3 is 15 amino acids long. CDR3 DNA sequence: TGTGCCAGCAGTTTCTCCGGACTAGCGGGGTATGTGCAGTACTTC. Its protein is CASSFSGLAGYVQYF.